These T cell receptor beta chains were read from a single sample in a study of control samples from healthy donors and cancer patients. TCRdb's table, derived via immunoSEQ multiplex PCR, lists solely in-frame clones and lacks some. The sample includes around 100,000 clones, 88% seen only once; the top ten take approximately 15%. Sequencing was carried out using blood. The receptors stem from a woman aged 70 to 79 in good health. CDR3s include the opening cysteine and the closing phenylalanine or tryptophan. The D gene is left open where the match is weak.

>TRBV5-6|14|TRBJ2-1|TRBD2
CASNAGTSINEQFF
>TRBV30|13|TRBJ1-1|-
CAWSVFAEGEAFF
>TRBV5-6|12|TRBJ1-2|-
CASSLYGEGYTF
>TRBV19|10|TRBJ1-1|-
CASSDSEAFF
>TRBV7-8|21|TRBJ1-3|TRBD1
CASSLGQLRNQGVSSGNTIYF
>TRBV6-5|14|TRBJ1-1|-
CASSGRQRHTEAFF
>TRBV3-1/TRBV3-2|16|TRBJ2-3|TRBD2
CASSLVLAGGTDTQYF
>TRBV21-1|10|TRBJ2-1|-
CASSSIRQFF
>TRBV3-1/TRBV3-2|13|TRBJ1-5|-
CASSYNSNQPQHF
>TRBV5-1|15|TRBJ2-7|-
CASRQGPGGSYEQYF
>TRBV30|13|TRBJ1-2|-
CAWSVNRAYGYTF
>TRBV2|15|TRBJ1-3|TRBD1
CASMGTGGRGGTIYF
>TRBV10-3|11|TRBJ2-1|-
CAITINNEQFF
>TRBV7-9|16|TRBJ1-5|TRBD1
CASSLGDRGRNQPQHF
>TRBV9|16|TRBJ2-2|TRBD2
CASSVVTSGYTGELFF
>TRBV10-1|15|TRBJ2-5|-
CASSESGGGKETQYF
>TRBV6-5|14|TRBJ1-2|TRBD1
CASSRRGPSFGYTF
>TRBV27|13|TRBJ1-2|-
CASSWRGRGGYTF
>TRBV23-1|16|TRBJ2-1|TRBD1
CASSHYRGPTYNEQFF
>TRBV2|14|TRBJ2-3|-
CASSELLPTDTQYF
>TRBV11-2|14|TRBJ2-3|TRBD2
CASSPGLAVDTQYF
>TRBV6-5|15|TRBJ1-2|-
CASSYNPGTQGGYTF
>TRBV7-2|12|TRBJ1-2|-
CASSVTDYGYTF
>TRBV19|14|TRBJ1-5|-
CASSTRQGNQPQHF
>TRBV15|15|TRBJ1-1|TRBD1
CATSRRSTGGTEAFF
>TRBV7-2|14|TRBJ1-4|-
CASSPGVANEKLFF
>TRBV28|12|TRBJ1-6|-
CASSLPGSPLHF
>TRBV10-1|13|TRBJ2-7|TRBD2
CASQPGLAGEQYF
>TRBV10-1|14|TRBJ1-1|-
CASSESSANTEAFF
>TRBV12-3/TRBV12-4|12|TRBJ1-2|-
CASSRGAYGYTF
>TRBV11-2|13|TRBJ1-1|-
CASSLDRGGEAFF
>TRBV28|15|TRBJ2-6|-
CASSPGSAGANVLTF
>TRBV7-2|15|TRBJ1-2|-
CASSALSLPNYGYTF
>TRBV10-3|16|TRBJ2-3|-
CAISESWGLNTDTQYF
>TRBV15|15|TRBJ1-1|TRBD1
CATSRSTGGITEAFF
>TRBV2|12|TRBJ1-1|-
CASSEVYTEAFF
>TRBV10-2|15|TRBJ2-3|TRBD2
CASRESSGSTDTQYF
>TRBV19|13|TRBJ1-1|TRBD1
CASSRDSATEAFF
>TRBV5-4|13|TRBJ1-2|-
CASSSTGNYGYTF
>TRBV27|11|TRBJ2-7|-
CASRSVREQYF
>TRBV19|16|TRBJ1-4|-
CASSRTASATNEKLFF
>TRBV29-1|17|TRBJ2-3|TRBD2
CSVEDQRGPGGTDTQYF
>TRBV9|17|TRBJ2-1|TRBD2
CASSLWPASGIVNEQFF
>TRBV5-1|15|TRBJ2-7|TRBD2
CASSLVSGSGYEQYF
>TRBV7-9|18|TRBJ1-3|TRBD1
CASSILPGQGISGNTIYF
>TRBV18|15|TRBJ2-5|-
CASSPPRGGRETQYF
>TRBV19|14|TRBJ2-1|TRBD2
CASSIEGLAGEQFF
>TRBV2|15|TRBJ1-3|TRBD1
CASTVQGGPGNTIYF
>TRBV5-4|15|TRBJ1-1|-
CASSPDSKINTEAFF
>TRBV7-6|14|TRBJ2-3|-
CASSLALYTDTQYF
>TRBV7-6|15|TRBJ2-7|TRBD2
CASSSLAGGVYEQYF
>TRBV7-2|15|TRBJ2-3|-
CASSIQFTSTDTQYF
>TRBV11-2|14|TRBJ2-5|TRBD1
CASSFDRVQETQYF
>TRBV7-2|16|TRBJ2-2|-
CASSSRQGANTGELFF
>TRBV5-5|13|TRBJ2-2|-
CASSLGGPGELFF
>TRBV2|12|TRBJ2-1|-
CASSGRGREQFF
>TRBV5-8|14|TRBJ2-5|TRBD2
CASSRGTTKETQYF
>TRBV6-4|13|TRBJ1-6|-
CASAESMNSPLHF